This T cell receptor (beta chain) was recorded in a study of radiation and T cells in renal cell carcinoma. The CDR3 is 14 amino acids. Trimming cost V 5 bases and J 4 bases; bases outside gene matches: 5. CDR1 and CDR2 from the germline V gene are SGHTA and FQGNSA. The time point was: baseline pretreatment blood. Regarding treatment: 15 Gy SBRT to primary tumor, nephrectomy 4 weeks later. The patient's renal cell carcinoma had clear cell pathology. General study points: Pretreatment tumor biopsies were lacking, so baseline clonotypes are unknown.

The assay was immunoSEQ multiplex PCR, and TCRdb's table has in-frame clones only and misses some. The profile shows 150,000 or so clones, around 89% of them singletons. This clone was observed a handful of times. What it recognizes is unknown. The specimen comprised blood, sampled from a patient whose treatment included radiotherapy and nephrectomy. The V gene is TRBV7-2, the J gene TRBJ1-2; TRBD1 matches 9 bases. The sequence derives from a woman aged 65 to 85 with renal cell carcinoma. This CDR3 is CASSDPGQGYGYTF. CDR3 nucleotide sequence: TGTGCCAGCAGCGATCCGGGACAGGGCTATGGCTACACCTTC.